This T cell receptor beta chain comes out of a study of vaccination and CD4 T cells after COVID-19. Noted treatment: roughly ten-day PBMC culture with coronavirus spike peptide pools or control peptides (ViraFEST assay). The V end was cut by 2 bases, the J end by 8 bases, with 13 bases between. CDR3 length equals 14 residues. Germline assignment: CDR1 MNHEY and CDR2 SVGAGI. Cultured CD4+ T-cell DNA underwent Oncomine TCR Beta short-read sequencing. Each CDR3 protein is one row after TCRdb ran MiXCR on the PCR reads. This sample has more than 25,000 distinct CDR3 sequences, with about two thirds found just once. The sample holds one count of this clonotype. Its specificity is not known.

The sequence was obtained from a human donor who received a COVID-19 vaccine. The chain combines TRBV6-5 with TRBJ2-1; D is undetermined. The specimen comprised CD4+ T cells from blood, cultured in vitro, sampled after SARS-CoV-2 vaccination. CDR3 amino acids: CASSYLSAWDEQFF. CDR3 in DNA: TGTGCCAGCAGTTACCTCTCGGCGTGGGATGAGCAGTTCTTC.